This TCR beta chain was captured by sequencing in a study of blood T cell repertoires in COVID-19 (TCRdb year 2020). The study in broad terms: Collaborator samples came from the United States, Italy and Spain and covered acute and convalescent phases of COVID-19. The material from the prospective study consisted of cDNA or gDNA derived from T cells, B-cell-depleted T cells, or PBMCs. HLA class I and class II types, where available, came from metadata supplied by the sample provider rather than from assay-based typing. Subjects who had been exposed to COVID-19, were actively infected with it, or had recovered from it provided the deeply sampled blood TCRbeta repertoires that made up the dataset. Sample metadata almost always included a de-identified subject ID, COVID-19 status, age in years and sex. The repertoires were released in a freely available public database meant as a resource for research on the immune response to SARS-CoV-2. The samples were drawn from the first 160 participants of the ongoing ImmuneRACE study and from 1,254 subjects provided by 6 global collaborators. General conclusions and limits of the study: Clinical and demographic metadata were provided uncurated, with the amount varying by source and participant.

About this clone itself: This receptor's antigen is unknown. No per-base quality is available; no much larger clone lies one base away.

One collaborating source in Seattle enrolled patients during active infection and followed them longitudinally through the course of disease. Each collaborating institution followed its own protocols to collect whole blood in K2EDTA tubes. For TCRbeta analysis, collaborators shipped samples in one of three forms: frozen whole blood, isolated PBMCs, or DNA extracted from either of those sample types. Spanning cysteine to phenylalanine, the CDR3 consists of 15 amino acids. Just the 45-base CDR3 DNA is kept, in frame starting at base 1. From the germline V gene (reference sequence), CDR1 is SEHNR and CDR2 is FQNEAQ. Trimming takes 6 bases from V and 0 bases from J, and the germline ends sit 11 bases apart. The immunoSEQ Assay, a bias-controlled multiplex PCR, was used to amplify TCRbeta CDR3 regions from genomic DNA. As for the authors' bioinformatics: The number of nucleated cells in each sample was estimated by amplification of reference gene primers within the assay. To quantify the absolute abundance of each unique TCRbeta CDR3 rearrangement, sequence reads were collapsed and filtered. Productive Simpson clonality was computed per sample as the square root of Simpson's diversity index over productive rearrangements. TCRdb mirrors the immuneACCESS table, restricted to in-frame sequences. Some clones are absent from its copies; in checked studies, under half trace to an unresolved V gene, and the reason for the others is unknown. Clone size and V and J calls were adopted from that table, with D and trimming inferred from the DNA. The sample table contains about 250,000 clones; only one count was recorded for approximately 88% of them. The leading ten clones occupy 5% to 6.5% of the sample.

The sample consisted of peripheral blood. The receptor was derived from a woman aged 30 to 39 with COVID-19, enrolled during active disease. This receptor chain uses TRBV7-9 and TRBJ2-2; the D gene is unclear. The CDR3 sequence is CASRLAQSNTGELFF. The DNA reads as follows: TGTGCCAGCAGGCTGGCACAGTCGAACACCGGGGAGCTGTTTTTT.